What follows are 32 T cell receptor beta chains derived from one specimen sequenced in a study of blood T cell repertoires in COVID-19. TCRdb's copy holds only in-frame clones and misses some; the assay was immunoSEQ multiplex PCR. The table records 350,000 or so clones, over 85% of them present only once. The sequencing sample was made of peripheral blood. These receptor sequences come from an older woman with COVID-19, enrolled during active disease.

V usage is TRBV18 and J usage is TRBJ1-1; D unclear. The CDR3 sequence is 17 residues long. V lost 2 bases and J 0 bases, leaving 16 bases between the germline ends. CDR1 is KGHSH, CDR2 LQKENI, per germline. The CDR3, as DNA: TGTGCCAGCTCACCAATCCGCCGAGGAGGCTTGAACACTGAAGCTTTCTTT. Translated: CASSPIRRGGLNTEAFF. Complete variable domain (other parts from reference TRBV18 and TRBJ1-1): NAGVMQNPRHLVRRRGQEARLRCSPMKGHSHVYWYRQLPEEGLKFMVYLQKENIIDESGMPKERFSAEFPKEGPSILRIQQVVRGDSAAYFCASSPIRRGGLNTEAFFGQGTRLTVV.

The V gene is TRBV7-9, the J gene TRBJ2-2; 7 bases are a match to TRBD2. The CDR3 totals 15 residues. CDR1 is SEHNR, CDR2 FQNEAQ, per germline (reference sequence). Germline trimming cut 5 bases from V and 3 bases from J; bases unmatched to any gene: 6. For the CDR3, the DNA is TGTGCCAGCAGCCAGACGGGGGGTGACACCGGGGAGCTGTTTTTT. Translating it yields CASSQTGGDTGELFF.

The chain combines TRBV2 with TRBJ1-4; D gene unclear. The CDR3 is 13 amino acids. Germline CDR1 is SNHLY and CDR2 is FYNNEI. Trimming left V 11 bases short and J 0 bases short, with 10 bases between. The CDR3 sequence: CAARFATNEKLFF. For the CDR3, the DNA is TGTGCCGCGAGGTTTGCAACTAATGAAAAACTGTTTTTT.

This clone turned up a few times. The chain carries TRBV10-3 and TRBJ1-2, with D perhaps matching TRBD1 (6 bases). This CDR3 is built from 17 residues. Deletions cut 2 bases from V and 0 bases from J, with 16 bases between. CDR1 is ENHRY, CDR2 SYGVKD, per germline. CDR3 amino acids: CAISEGTRTAANYGYTF. The CDR3 DNA sequence: TGTGCCATCAGTGAGGGGACAAGGACTGCGGCTAACTATGGCTACACCTTC.

V is TRBV15 and J is TRBJ2-1; 10 bases are a match to TRBD1. With 3 bases clipped from V and 8 bases from J, the junction kept 7 bases outside the gene matches. This CDR3 region has 15 residues. Germline CDR1 and CDR2: LNHNV and YYDKDF (reference sequence). The CDR3 protein is CATSSRDRGFDEQFF. The CDR3 DNA is TGTGCCACCAGCAGTAGGGACAGGGGATTTGATGAGCAGTTCTTC.

The chain recombines TRBV29-1 with TRBJ1-1, with D unclear. This CDR3 is built from 12 residues. Per germline, CDR1 SQVTM and CDR2 ANQGSEA. Trimming cost V 5 bases and J 4 bases, with 11 bases left between them. Here the CDR3 reads CSVSREVTEAFF. CDR3 DNA sequence: TGCAGCGTTTCTAGGGAGGTCACTGAAGCTTTCTTT.

CDR3 nucleotide sequence: TGCGCCAGCAGCTTGGCGGGGGACTACACAGATACGCAGTATTTT. It encodes CASSLAGDYTDTQYF. The chain carries TRBV5-1 and TRBJ2-3, with TRBD2 identical over 7 bases. This CDR3 is 15 amino acids long. Germline lookup yields CDR1 SGHRS and CDR2 YFSETQ. Losses at the gene ends were 0 bases for V and 2 bases for J; bases not matched to a gene: 3.

The chain couples TRBV5-4 to TRBJ2-7; the D gene is possibly TRBD2 (5 bases). CDR3 length: 14 residues. Germline-derived CDR1 and CDR2 are SGHNT and YYREEE (reference sequence). V lost 3 bases and J lost 3, with 13 bases in between. The CDR3 bases are TGTGCCAGCAGCTCGGGGTGGGGAAACTACGAGCAGTACTTC. This encodes CASSSGWGNYEQYF.

The chain is built from TRBV7-2 and TRBJ1-2; 7 bases fit TRBD1. The CDR3 runs 14 residues. V shed 4 bases, J shed 4 bases, and the junction held 6 bases outside the gene matches. Per the germline V gene, CDR1 is SGHTA and CDR2 is FQGNSA. As DNA, the CDR3 is TGTGCCAGCAGCTCCCCGACAGGGATCTATGGCTACACCTTC. Amino acids: CASSSPTGIYGYTF. Looking up the rest from reference TRBV7-2 and TRBJ1-2 gives the full variable domain: GAGVSQSPSNKVTEKGKDVELRCDPISGHTALYWYRQSLGQGLEFLIYFQGNSAPDKSGLPSDRFSAERTGGSVSTLTIQRTQQEDSAVYLCASSSPTGIYGYTFGSGTRLTVV.

The genes are TRBV5-1 and TRBJ2-3, with 13 positions matching TRBD2. The CDR3 length is 18 residues. Trimming removed 4 bases from V and 0 bases from J; junction bases left unmatched: 8. Per germline, CDR1 SGHRS and CDR2 YFSETQ. CDR3 sequence (DNA): TGCGCCAGCAGCCTCCGGACTAGCGGGGGAATAAGCACAGATACGCAGTATTTT. Translated: CASSLRTSGGISTDTQYF.

This chain connects TRBV7-9 to TRBJ2-1; the D gene is possibly TRBD1 (6 bases). This CDR3 comprises 15 residues. The V gene lost 1 base and the J gene lost 6 bases, with 13 bases spanning the gap. The germline V gene has CDR1 SEHNR and CDR2 FQNEAQ (reference sequence). This CDR3 is CASSLGTARINEQFF. The CDR3 DNA follows: TGTGCCAGCAGCTTAGGGACAGCACGGATCAATGAGCAGTTCTTC. The full variable domain, completed using reference TRBV7-9 and TRBJ2-1, is DTGVSQNPRHKITKRGQNVTFRCDPISEHNRLYWYRQTLGQGPEFLTYFQNEAQLEKSRLLSDRFSAERPKGSFSTLEIQRTEQGDSAMYLCASSLGTARINEQFFGPGTRLTVL.

In nucleotides, the CDR3 is TGTGCCAGCACCACCGGGGGTGGGGGATTAGGTTCACCCCTCCACTTT. This sequence encodes CASTTGGGGLGSPLHF. The chain carries TRBV28 and TRBJ1-6, with a possible D match to TRBD1 (5 bases). The CDR3 totals 16 residues. V dropped 7 bases and J dropped 9 bases, with 22 bases sitting between them. From germline, CDR1 is MDHEN and CDR2 SYDVKM.

J is TRBJ1-6 and V is TRBV10-3; 7 bases match TRBD1. Per the germline V gene, CDR1 is ENHRY and CDR2 is SYGVKD. The CDR3 runs 14 residues. The J segment lost 5 bases and the V segment lost 5 bases, leaving 3 bases of the junction unmatched. The CDR3 DNA is TGTGCCATCAGTCAAACAGGGGATAATTCACCCCTCCACTTT. It encodes CAISQTGDNSPLHF.

V is TRBV7-9 and J is TRBJ2-3; 14 bases agree with TRBD2. From germline, CDR1 is SEHNR and CDR2 FQNEAQ (reference sequence). There are 16 residues in the CDR3. The ends lost 1 base at V and 6 bases at J; junction bases unmatched: 3. The CDR3 DNA reads as TGTGCCAGCAGCTTAGTTTGGACTAGCGGGGGGGATACGCAGTATTTT. Encoded protein: CASSLVWTSGGDTQYF.

This clone occurred a few times. The J gene is TRBJ2-7, the V gene TRBV18, with TRBD1 matching 7 bases. CDR1 is KGHSH and CDR2 is LQKENI in the germline V gene. This CDR3 has 16 amino acids. The junction had 10 bases not matched to a gene; V was cut back by 2 bases and J by 3 bases. The CDR3 DNA reads as TGTGCCAGCTCACCAGGACAGGTGACTAATGACTACGAGCAGTACTTC. Protein sequence: CASSPGQVTNDYEQYF.

The V and J genes are TRBV28 and TRBJ1-6; D unclear. The CDR3 is 15 amino acids. Trimming shortened V by 7 bases and J by 7 bases, and 17 bases separated the two germline ends. Per germline, CDR1 MDHEN and CDR2 SYDVKM. The CDR3 spells CASTASEMFNSPLHF. Written as DNA, the CDR3 is TGTGCCAGCACCGCCTCGGAGATGTTCAATTCACCCCTCCACTTT.

CDR3 residues: CASSLASRNEQFF. In nucleotides, the CDR3 is TGTGCCAGCAGCTTGGCTAGTCGCAATGAGCAGTTCTTC. This rearrangement joins TRBV5-4 to TRBJ2-1, with no clear D. This CDR3 is 13 amino acids long. Trimming cost V 0 bases and J 6 bases, with 7 bases left between them. Germline-derived CDR1 and CDR2 are SGHNT and YYREEE (reference sequence).

The sample holds one count of this clone. The CDR3 spells CASSSRVAGRADTQYF. The CDR3 DNA is TGTGCCAGCAGTTCCCGGGTAGCGGGGCGTGCAGATACGCAGTATTTT. The rearrangement links TRBV6-2 or TRBV6-3 to TRBJ2-3; 8 bases are a match to TRBD2. The V segment lost 4 bases and the J segment 4 bases; nucleotides outside the gene matches: 10. This CDR3 has 16 amino acids. Germline V gene sequence: CDR1 MNHEY, CDR2 SVGEGT.

Here the CDR3 DNA reads TGTGCCAGTAGTATAGGGACAGCTCTCTATGGCTACACCTTC. Translation gives CASSIGTALYGYTF. The chain combines TRBV19 with TRBJ1-2, with D perhaps TRBD1 (6 bases). V gave up 1 base and J gave up 4 bases, with 10 bases separating them. In germline, CDR1 is LNHDA, CDR2 SQIVND (reference sequence). The CDR3 has 14 residues.

J is TRBJ2-1 and V is TRBV19; 7 bases align to TRBD1. The junction had 8 bases not matched to a gene; V was cut back by 5 bases and J by 1 base. Germline values: CDR1 LNHDA, CDR2 SQIVND (reference sequence). This CDR3 contains 16 residues. The CDR3 DNA reads as TGTGCCAGTAGTCCCCGGACAGGTTTTTCCTACAATGAGCAGTTCTTC. This codes for CASSPRTGFSYNEQFF.

The V call is TRBV14, the J call TRBJ2-4, with a tentative D call TRBD1 (5 bases). Trimming stripped 0 bases from V and 0 bases from J, with 9 bases between. This CDR3 spans 16 amino acids. Per the germline V gene, CDR1 is SGHDN and CDR2 is FVKESK. The CDR3 sequence: CASSQEAGKAKNIQYF. The CDR3 nucleotides read TGTGCCAGCAGCCAAGAGGCAGGGAAAGCCAAAAACATTCAGTACTTC.

The rearrangement uses TRBV7-2 and TRBJ2-7; no definite D call. Trimming removed 5 bases from V and 5 bases from J, with 7 bases in between. Germline CDR1 and CDR2: SGHTA and FQGNSA. This CDR3 comprises 11 residues. CDR3 amino acids: CASSVVDEQYF. DNA for the CDR3: TGTGCCAGCAGCGTGGTAGACGAGCAGTACTTC.

This chain links TRBV9 with TRBJ1-1, with unresolved D. Trimming shortened V by 3 bases and J by 2 bases, and 8 bases separated the two germline ends. Germline CDR1 is SGDLS and CDR2 is YYNGEE. The CDR3 covers 13 residues. CDR3 DNA sequence: TGTGCCAGCAGCGGACACGGAAACACTGAAGCTTTCTTT. This translates into CASSGHGNTEAFF.

V usage is TRBV30 and J usage is TRBJ1-6; possibly TRBD1 for D (6 bases). V was pared by 3 bases and J by 9 bases, with 15 bases between. The CDR3 runs 14 residues. Per germline, CDR1 GTSNPN and CDR2 SVGIG (reference sequence). The CDR3 DNA reads TGTGCCTGGAGCCACGGTCAGGGGATTTCACCCCTCCACTTT. This sequence encodes CAWSHGQGISPLHF.

The chain employs TRBV12-5 and TRBJ2-7; no clear D gene. The germline V gene encodes CDR1 LGHNT and CDR2 FRNRAP. This CDR3 has 11 residues. Between the trimmed V and J ends, which lost 0 bases and 6 bases, there was a span of 3 bases. The CDR3: CASGLVSEQYF. For the CDR3, the DNA is TGTGCTAGTGGTTTGGTTAGCGAGCAGTACTTC.

The chain is built from TRBV2 and TRBJ2-1; 8 bases line up with TRBD2. Germline CDR1 and CDR2: SNHLY and FYNNEI. J gave up 0 bases and V 6 bases, and 4 bases lay outside the gene matches. The CDR3 runs to 15 residues. CDR3 sequence reads: CASSERESSYNEQFF. As DNA, the CDR3 is TGTGCCAGCAGCGAGCGGGAGAGCTCCTACAATGAGCAGTTCTTC.

V gene TRBV2 combines with J gene TRBJ1-4, with D maybe TRBD1 (6 bases). V was clipped by 3 bases and J by 4 bases, with 15 bases between them. Germline V gives CDR1 SNHLY, CDR2 FYNNEI. The CDR3 is 16 amino acids. The CDR3 sequence is CASSEAQGLLNEKLFF. The CDR3 DNA sequence: TGTGCCAGCAGTGAGGCCCAGGGGCTTCTTAATGAAAAACTGTTTTTT.

The V gene is TRBV28, the J gene TRBJ2-7; D is ambiguous. The CDR3 has 11 amino acids. CDR1 and CDR2 from the germline V gene are MDHEN and SYDVKM. Trimming shortened V by 6 bases and J by 7 bases, and 10 bases separated the two germline ends. The CDR3 here is CASSLYGEQYF. CDR3 bases: TGTGCCAGCAGCCTATACGGGGAGCAGTACTTC.

The chain links TRBV4-2 to TRBJ1-2; TRBD1 matches 7 bases. Germline values: CDR1 LGHNA, CDR2 YNFKEQ. J gave up 6 bases and V 6 bases, and 7 bases lay outside the gene matches. There are 13 residues in the CDR3. CDR3: CASRDRLIDGYTF. The CDR3 DNA is TGTGCCAGCAGGGACAGGCTGATTGATGGCTACACCTTC.

The V and J genes are TRBV9 and TRBJ2-5; 14 bases are a match to TRBD2. Germline assignment: CDR1 SGDLS and CDR2 YYNGEE. Trimming at V came to 2 bases and at J to 1 base, leaving 1 base not matched to a gene. This CDR3 has 16 amino acids. The CDR3 DNA reads as TGTGCCAGCAGCGTCGGGACTAGCGGGGGCCAAGAGACCCAGTACTTC. Translating it yields CASSVGTSGGQETQYF.

V usage is TRBV25-1 and J usage is TRBJ2-5; a weak D match, TRBD1 (6 bases). The V end was cut by 1 base, the J end by 4 bases, with 19 bases between. The CDR3 has 17 amino acids. Germline V CDR1 and CDR2: MGHDK, SYGVNS. For the CDR3, the DNA is TGTGCCAGCAGTGAATCTTCGACAGGTTGGGGGTTAGAGACCCAGTACTTC. It specifies CASSESSTGWGLETQYF.

The chain has TRBV14 and TRBJ2-5; a possible D gene is TRBD2 (5 bases). Germline V CDR1 and CDR2: SGHDN, FVKESK. Trimming removed 5 bases from V and 2 bases from J, with 18 bases in between. The CDR3 has 16 amino acids. CDR3 amino acids: CASSLNRGVQQETQYF. In DNA form, the CDR3 reads TGTGCCAGCAGCTTAAACCGGGGTGTTCAGCAAGAGACCCAGTACTTC.